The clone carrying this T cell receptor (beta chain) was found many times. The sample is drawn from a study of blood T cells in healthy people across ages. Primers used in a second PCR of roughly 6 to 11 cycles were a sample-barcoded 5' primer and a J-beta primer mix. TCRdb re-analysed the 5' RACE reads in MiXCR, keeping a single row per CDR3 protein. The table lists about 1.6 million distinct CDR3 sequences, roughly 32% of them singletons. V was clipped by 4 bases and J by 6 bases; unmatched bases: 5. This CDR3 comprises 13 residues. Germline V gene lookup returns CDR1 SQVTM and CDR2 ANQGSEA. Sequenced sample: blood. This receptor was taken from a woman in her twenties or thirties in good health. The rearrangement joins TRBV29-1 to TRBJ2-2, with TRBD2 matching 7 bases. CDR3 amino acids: CSVGVRGAGELFF. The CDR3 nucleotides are TGCAGCGTTGGGGTCCGGGGGGCCGGGGAGCTGTTTTTT.